A selection of T cell receptor beta chains follows, all from one sample in a study of T cells after yellow fever vaccination. Via MiXCR, TCRdb re-called the 5' RACE reads, giving one row per CDR3 protein. The data contain 600,000 to 750,000 distinct CDR3 sequences, 10% to 15% of them singletons. This specimen was PBMCs, taken on the day of the yellow fever booster vaccination. Receptor source: a man between 25 and 39 years old who received the YFV17D yellow fever vaccine. Both conserved end residues are part of each CDR3. A D gene is named only where the DNA matches it firmly. The size of a clone is reported for some rows only, either as once, few or many, or as a class for expanded clones.

length	size	D	J	V	DNA	CDR3
14	.	.	TRBJ2-1	TRBV27	TGTGCCAGCAGTTGGCGGGAACTTTACAATGAGCAGTTCTTC	CASSWRELYNEQFF
16	.	.	TRBJ2-2	TRBV7-2	TGTGCCAGCAGCTTAAATCCAGGGATGAACACCGGGGAGCTGTTTTTT	CASSLNPGMNTGELFF
14	few	TRBD2	TRBJ2-6	TRBV12-3/TRBV12-4	TGTGCCAGCAAGCGGGACTCTGGGGCCAACGTCCTGACTTTC	CASKRDSGANVLTF
14	few	TRBD1	TRBJ2-7	TRBV29-1	TGCAGCGTAACCGGGACAGGGGTCTCCTACGAGCAGTACTTC	CSVTGTGVSYEQYF
15	.	.	TRBJ1-3	TRBV29-1	TGCAGCGTTGAATCCAGGTCGAAGCTTGGAAACACCATATATTTT	CSVESRSKLGNTIYF
15	.	TRBD2	TRBJ2-1	TRBV7-9	TGTGCCAGCAGCTCAAGTCTAGCGGGATACTCCCAGCAGTTCTTC	CASSSSLAGYSQQFF
16	.	TRBD2	TRBJ2-7	TRBV7-2	TGTGCCAGCAGCTTAGCGCCGGGACTAGCGGGGACCGCGGAGTACTTC	CASSLAPGLAGTAEYF
13	.	.	TRBJ2-5	TRBV13	TGTGCCAGCAGCCTCTGGCAGGAAGAGACCCAGTACTTC	CASSLWQEETQYF
15	.	TRBD1	TRBJ1-2	TRBV29-1	TGCAGCGTTGACCAGGGGGCCCCACCTAACTATGGCTACACCTTC	CSVDQGAPPNYGYTF
17	many	TRBD2	TRBJ2-7	TRBV18	TGTGCCAGCTCACCACTTGGCGGGAGGGCCCGAGGAGAGGAGCAGTACTTC	CASSPLGGRARGEEQYF
14	.	.	TRBJ2-5	TRBV5-4	TGTGCCAGCAGCTGGCTGGGAGAGGACGAGACCCAGTACTTC	CASSWLGEDETQYF
14	many	.	TRBJ2-3	TRBV18	TGTGCCAGCTCACCACCGGTGGGCACAGATACGCAGTATTTT	CASSPPVGTDTQYF
14	.	TRBD1	TRBJ2-5	TRBV6-1	TGTGCCAGCAGTGCTCCGGGACAGGGTGAGACCCAGTACTTC	CASSAPGQGETQYF
14	.	.	TRBJ2-7	TRBV28	TGTGCCAGCACTTGGGGGGTCAGGTCCTACGAGCAGTACTTC	CASTWGVRSYEQYF
14	few	.	TRBJ2-2	TRBV5-6	TGTGCCAGCAGACCCGGACGGGACACCGGGGAGCTGTTTTTT	CASRPGRDTGELFF
16	.	.	TRBJ2-5	TRBV29-1	TGCAGCGTTGAAGATCGGCGGGGTAGCAGACAAGAGACCCAGTACTTC	CSVEDRRGSRQETQYF
15	few	.	TRBJ2-2	TRBV5-1	TGCGCCAGCAGCTTGGCCATAGGGAGCGCCGGGGAGCTGTTTTTT	CASSLAIGSAGELFF
16	few	TRBD1	TRBJ2-3	TRBV5-6	TGTGCCAGCAGCCCCGGGGCAGGGGGCGCGACAGATACGCAGTATTTT	CASSPGAGGATDTQYF
12	few	.	TRBJ2-3	TRBV7-2	TGTGCCAGCAGCTTAAACCCCCTGCCGCAGTATTTT	CASSLNPLPQYF
12	few	TRBD2	TRBJ2-5	TRBV6-1	TGTGCCAGCAGACTAGCGGAAGAGACCCAGTACTTC	CASRLAEETQYF
12	few	.	TRBJ2-7	TRBV7-9	TGTGCCAGCAAGGGGCAGGGTTACGAGCAGTACTTC	CASKGQGYEQYF
15	few	.	TRBJ2-5	TRBV12-3/TRBV12-4	TGTGCCAGCAGTTTGGGGGGAGGTCGTGGGGAGACCCAGTACTTC	CASSLGGGRGETQYF
15	many	TRBD2	TRBJ2-1	TRBV29-1	TGCAGCCTCCGGGGACGGGAGGGCTCCTACAATGAGCAGTTCTTC	CSLRGREGSYNEQFF
16	few	TRBD2	TRBJ2-3	TRBV4-3	TGCGCCAGCAGCCAAGTAAGACTAGCGGCCACAGATACGCAGTATTTT	CASSQVRLAATDTQYF
14	many	.	TRBJ2-1	TRBV2	TGTGCCAGTAATATACAGGGCAGGTTAGATGAGCAGTTCTTC	CASNIQGRLDEQFF
16	.	TRBD2	TRBJ2-1	TRBV11-2	TGTGCCAGCAGTCACGCAGCGGGATACTCCTACAATGAGCAGTTCTTC	CASSHAAGYSYNEQFF
14	.	TRBD2	TRBJ2-1	TRBV20-1	TGCAGTGCTGGTAGCGGGATAGCCTACAATGAGCAGTTCTTC	CSAGSGIAYNEQFF
16	few	TRBD1	TRBJ2-7	TRBV5-1	TGCGCCAGCAGCTCCCCCCTCGGGACAGATTCCTACGAGCAGTACTTC	CASSSPLGTDSYEQYF
13	.	.	TRBJ2-1	TRBV13	TGTGCCAGCAGCGATACAGGGTTGGGTGAGCAGTTCTTC	CASSDTGLGEQFF
14	.	.	TRBJ2-7	TRBV18	TGTGCCAGCTCACGTGCGGGTACTCCCTACGAGCAGTACTTC	CASSRAGTPYEQYF
14	.	.	TRBJ2-2	TRBV5-5	TGTGCCATCAGCCTGGGGTCGTACTCCGGGGAGCTGTTTTTT	CAISLGSYSGELFF
14	.	.	TRBJ1-2	TRBV7-9	TGTGCCAGCAGCTTACCCGGGGGGGGCTATGGCTACACCTTC	CASSLPGGGYGYTF
18	.	.	TRBJ2-1	TRBV7-8	TGTGCCAGCAGCTTCTCTTTGCTAGCTGTTAGCTCCTACAATGAGCAGTTCTTC	CASSFSLLAVSSYNEQFF
15	.	TRBD2	TRBJ2-5	TRBV7-6	TGTGCCAGCACGGGAGCGGGGGCTCTCAGGGAGACCCAGTACTTC	CASTGAGALRETQYF
15	.	.	TRBJ1-6	TRBV4-2	TGTGCCAGCAGGGGTGATCGAAAGAATAATTCACCCCTCCACTTT	CASRGDRKNNSPLHF
15	few	TRBD1	TRBJ1-5	TRBV5-1	TGCGCCAGCAGCCCGGGACAGGGGATCTATCAGCCCCAGCATTTT	CASSPGQGIYQPQHF
13	many	.	TRBJ2-5	TRBV7-2	TGTGCCAGCAGCTTAGAACGACAAGAGACCCAGTACTTC	CASSLERQETQYF
12	few	.	TRBJ2-7	TRBV29-1	TGCAGCGTTGGGCAGGAAAACTACGAGCAGTACTTC	CSVGQENYEQYF
13	few	.	TRBJ2-1	TRBV7-7	TGTGCTAGCAGCTCCCGGAGGGGCAATGAGCAGTTCTTC	CASSSRRGNEQFF
14	.	TRBD2	TRBJ2-1	TRBV28	TGTGCCAGCAGCAGACTAGCCATATACAATGAGCAGTTCTTC	CASSRLAIYNEQFF
16	few	.	TRBJ2-7	TRBV15	TGTGCCACCAGCAGAGCTCCCGCGCGGGTTGGGTACGAGCAGTACTTC	CATSRAPARVGYEQYF
15	.	.	TRBJ2-2	TRBV7-9	TGTGCCAGCAGCTCCGGACGGACGAACACCGGGGAGCTGTTTTTT	CASSSGRTNTGELFF
15	few	TRBD2	TRBJ2-1	TRBV7-2	TGTGCCAGCAGCTTACAGGCGTCGGGAGGATATGAGCAGTTCTTC	CASSLQASGGYEQFF
13	few	.	TRBJ2-5	TRBV15	TGTGCCACCAGCGGGGGCCTCTTAGACACCCAGTACTTC	CATSGGLLDTQYF
15	few	.	TRBJ2-1	TRBV7-2	TGTGCCAGCAGCTTAGTAGGACCTACAAACAATGAGCAGTTCTTC	CASSLVGPTNNEQFF
17	.	TRBD2	TRBJ2-5	TRBV4-3	TGCGCCAGCAGCCAAGGGGTTTTAGCGGGAGGAGTGGAGACCCAGTACTTC	CASSQGVLAGGVETQYF
11	few	.	TRBJ2-1	TRBV29-1	TGCAGCGTCCGGGACCATCCAGAGCAGTTCTTC	CSVRDHPEQFF
14	many	TRBD2	TRBJ2-7	TRBV4-3	TGCGCCAGCAGCCAAGATCGGGGGGGGCCCGAGCAGTACTTC	CASSQDRGGPEQYF
16	few	.	TRBJ2-2	TRBV6-4	TGTGCCAGCAGCCGTATTACTACCGCGAACACCGGGGAGCTGTTTTTT	CASSRITTANTGELFF
18	many	TRBD1	TRBJ1-5	TRBV4-3	TGCGCCAGCAGCCAAGAACTGGGACAGGGATTTGGCAATCAGCCCCAGCATTTT	CASSQELGQGFGNQPQHF